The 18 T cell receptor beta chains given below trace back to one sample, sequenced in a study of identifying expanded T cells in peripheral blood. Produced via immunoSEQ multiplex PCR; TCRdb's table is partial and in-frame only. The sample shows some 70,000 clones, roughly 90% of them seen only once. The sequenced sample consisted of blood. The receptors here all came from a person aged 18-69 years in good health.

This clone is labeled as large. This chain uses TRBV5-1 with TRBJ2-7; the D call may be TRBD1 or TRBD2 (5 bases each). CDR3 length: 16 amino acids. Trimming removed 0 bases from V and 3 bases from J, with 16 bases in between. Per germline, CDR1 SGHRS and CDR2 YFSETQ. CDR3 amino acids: CASSLGDRGRIYEQYF. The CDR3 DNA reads TGCGCCAGCAGCTTGGGGGACCGGGGCCGGATCTACGAGCAGTACTTC.

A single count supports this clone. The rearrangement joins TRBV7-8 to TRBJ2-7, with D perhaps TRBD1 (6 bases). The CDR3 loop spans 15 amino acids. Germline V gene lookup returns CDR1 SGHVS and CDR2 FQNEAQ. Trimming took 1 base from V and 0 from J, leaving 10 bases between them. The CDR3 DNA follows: TGTGCCAGCAGCTTAGAAAGGGGGACCTCCTACGAGCAGTACTTC. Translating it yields CASSLERGTSYEQYF.

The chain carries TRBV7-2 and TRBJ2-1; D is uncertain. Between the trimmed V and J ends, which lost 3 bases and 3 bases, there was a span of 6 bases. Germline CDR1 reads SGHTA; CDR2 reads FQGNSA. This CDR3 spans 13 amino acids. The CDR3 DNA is TGTGCCAGCAGCTTTACAGACTACAATGAGCAGTTCTTC. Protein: CASSFTDYNEQFF.

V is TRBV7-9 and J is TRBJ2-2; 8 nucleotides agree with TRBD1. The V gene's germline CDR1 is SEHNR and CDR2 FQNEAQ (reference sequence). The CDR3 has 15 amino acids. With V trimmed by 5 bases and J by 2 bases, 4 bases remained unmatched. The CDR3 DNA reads TGTGCCAGCAGCCAAGGACAGGGAAACACCGGGGAGCTGTTTTTT. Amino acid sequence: CASSQGQGNTGELFF.

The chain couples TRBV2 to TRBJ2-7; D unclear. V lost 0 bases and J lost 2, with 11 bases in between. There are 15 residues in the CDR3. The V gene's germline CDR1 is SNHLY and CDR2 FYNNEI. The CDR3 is CASSEASVVTYEQYF. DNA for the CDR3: TGTGCCAGCAGTGAAGCGTCAGTGGTGACCTACGAGCAGTACTTC.

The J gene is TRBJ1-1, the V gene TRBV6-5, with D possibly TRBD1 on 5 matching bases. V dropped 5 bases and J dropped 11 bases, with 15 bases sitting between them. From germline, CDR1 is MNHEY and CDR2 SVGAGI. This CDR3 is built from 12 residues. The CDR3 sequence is CASSRGEQEAFF. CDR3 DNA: TGTGCCAGCAGTCGCGGGGAACAGGAGGCTTTCTTT.

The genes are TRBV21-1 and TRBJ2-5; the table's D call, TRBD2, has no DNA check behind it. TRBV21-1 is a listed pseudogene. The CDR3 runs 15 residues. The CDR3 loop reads CASSKVKRDGETQYF. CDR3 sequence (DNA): TGTGCCAGCAGCAAAGTGAAGCGGGACGGAGAGACCCAGTACTTC.

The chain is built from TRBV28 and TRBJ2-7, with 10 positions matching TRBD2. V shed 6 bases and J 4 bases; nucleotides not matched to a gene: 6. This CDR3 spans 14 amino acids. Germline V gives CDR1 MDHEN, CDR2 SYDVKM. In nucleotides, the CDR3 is TGTGCCAGCAGACCTCTAGCGGGAGAGTACGAGCAGTACTTC. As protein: CASRPLAGEYEQYF.

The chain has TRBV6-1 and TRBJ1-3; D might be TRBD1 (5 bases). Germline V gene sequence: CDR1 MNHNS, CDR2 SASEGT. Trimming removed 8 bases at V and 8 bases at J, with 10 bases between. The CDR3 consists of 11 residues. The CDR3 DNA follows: TGTGCCAGCCGTGGGGGGGACACCATATATTTT. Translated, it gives CASRGGDTIYF.

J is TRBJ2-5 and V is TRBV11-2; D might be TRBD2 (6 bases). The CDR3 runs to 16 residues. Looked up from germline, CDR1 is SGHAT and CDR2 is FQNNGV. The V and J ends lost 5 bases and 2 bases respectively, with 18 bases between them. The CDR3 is CASSPERFGTQETQYF. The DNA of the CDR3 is TGTGCCAGCAGCCCGGAGCGTTTTGGGACTCAAGAGACCCAGTACTTC.

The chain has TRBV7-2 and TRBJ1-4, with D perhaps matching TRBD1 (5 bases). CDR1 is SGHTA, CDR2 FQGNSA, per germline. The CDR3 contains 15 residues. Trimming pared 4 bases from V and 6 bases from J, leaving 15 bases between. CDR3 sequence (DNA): TGTGCCAGCAGCTCCCCCCGGGACGGACATGAAAAACTGTTTTTT. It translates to CASSSPRDGHEKLFF.

The CDR3 region is CASSQLSSTDTQYF. The CDR3 region has the DNA TGTGCCAGCAGCCAATTATCATCCACAGATACGCAGTATTTT. J is TRBJ2-3 and V is TRBV7-6; no definite D call. Germline assignment: CDR1 SGHVS and CDR2 FNYEAQ. Trimming took 5 bases from V and 2 from J, leaving 11 bases between them. The CDR3 is 14 amino acids.

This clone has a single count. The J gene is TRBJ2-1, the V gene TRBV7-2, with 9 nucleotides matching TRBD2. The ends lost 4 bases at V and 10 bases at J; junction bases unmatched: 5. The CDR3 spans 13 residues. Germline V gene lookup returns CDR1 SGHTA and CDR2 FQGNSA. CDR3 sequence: CASSSFSGREQFF. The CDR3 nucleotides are TGTGCCAGCAGCTCCTTTAGCGGGAGAGAGCAGTTCTTC.

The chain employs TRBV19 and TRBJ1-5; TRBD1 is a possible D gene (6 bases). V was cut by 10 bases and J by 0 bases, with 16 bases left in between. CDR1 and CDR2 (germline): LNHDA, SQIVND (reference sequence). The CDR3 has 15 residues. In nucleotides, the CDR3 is TGTGCCACCAGAGACAGGCCGAATAGCAATCAGCCCCAGCATTTT. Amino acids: CATRDRPNSNQPQHF.

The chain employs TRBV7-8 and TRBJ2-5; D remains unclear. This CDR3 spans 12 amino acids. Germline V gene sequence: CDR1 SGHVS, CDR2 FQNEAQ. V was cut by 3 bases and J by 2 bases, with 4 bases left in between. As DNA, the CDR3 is TGTGCCAGCAGCTTTAAACAAGAGACCCAGTACTTC. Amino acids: CASSFKQETQYF.

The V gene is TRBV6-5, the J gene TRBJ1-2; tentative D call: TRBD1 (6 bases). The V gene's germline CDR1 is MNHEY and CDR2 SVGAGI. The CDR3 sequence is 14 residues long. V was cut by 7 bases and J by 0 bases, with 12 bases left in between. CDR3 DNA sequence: TGTGCCAGCACAGCGGGACAACCTAACTATGGCTACACCTTC. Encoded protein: CASTAGQPNYGYTF.

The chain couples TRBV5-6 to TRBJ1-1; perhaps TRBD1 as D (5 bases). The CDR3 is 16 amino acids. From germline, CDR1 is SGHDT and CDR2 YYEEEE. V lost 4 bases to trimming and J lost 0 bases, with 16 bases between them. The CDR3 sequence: CASSPDLGTMNTEAFF. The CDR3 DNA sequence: TGTGCCAGCAGCCCCGACCTGGGGACCATGAACACTGAAGCTTTCTTT.

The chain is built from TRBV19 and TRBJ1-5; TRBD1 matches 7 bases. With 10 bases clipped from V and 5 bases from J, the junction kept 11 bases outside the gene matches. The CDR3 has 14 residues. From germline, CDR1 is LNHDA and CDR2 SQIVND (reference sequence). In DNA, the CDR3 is TGTGCCACCACCACAGGGGAGCCTTATCAGCCCCAGCATTTT. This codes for CATTTGEPYQPQHF.